This TCR beta chain derives from a study of blood T cell repertoires in COVID-19. Overall study: Acute and convalescent COVID-19 samples came from the United States, Italy and Spain.

The germline V and J ends were trimmed by 3 bases and 3 bases, with 12 bases remaining between them. Germline CDR1 MDHEN, CDR2 SYDVKM. This CDR3 is 15 amino acids long. Those enrolled, adults aged about 18 to 89 years, came from some 23 US areas. In assigning cohorts, the study relied on participant-reported clinical history. The assay was immunoSEQ multiplex PCR, and TCRdb's table has in-frame clones only and misses some. Counted here are around 300,000 clones, about nine tenths occurring once; the ten biggest clones make up roughly 1.1%. This clone was observed once. J is TRBJ1-5 and V is TRBV28; D unclear. Material: PBMCs or T cells enriched from blood (not recorded which). This clonotype originated in a woman in her twenties or thirties who had recovered from COVID-19. The CDR3 loop is CASSFTSGYNQPQHF. The DNA of the CDR3 is TGTGCCAGCAGTTTTACGTCGGGTTACAATCAGCCCCAGCATTTT.